The 16 T cell receptor beta chains presented below share a single source sample, sequenced in a study of blood T cell repertoires in COVID-19. Produced via immunoSEQ multiplex PCR; TCRdb's table is partial and in-frame only. The data contain some 74,000 clones, 79% of them singletons. The sequencing input was peripheral blood. The origin of the receptors is a woman in her fifties or sixties with acute or convalescent COVID-19.

The V gene is TRBV5-1, the J gene TRBJ2-5; 9 bases agree with TRBD1. The germline V gene has CDR1 SGHRS and CDR2 YFSETQ. The CDR3 has 15 residues. V shed 1 base, J shed 5 bases, and the junction held 6 bases outside the gene matches. The CDR3 here is CASSLFGTGHETQYF. DNA of the CDR3: TGCGCCAGCAGCTTGTTCGGGACAGGGCACGAGACCCAGTACTTC.

The J gene is TRBJ2-5, the V gene TRBV15; 8 nucleotides match TRBD1. The CDR3 is made up of 16 amino acids. V lost 8 bases and J lost 5; bases outside the gene matches: 16. CDR1 and CDR2 (germline): LNHNV, YYDKDF (reference sequence). The chain's CDR3 is CATQVPRGQGTETQYF. Written as DNA, the CDR3 is TGTGCCACCCAGGTCCCGAGAGGACAGGGAACGGAGACCCAGTACTTC.

There are a few counts of this clone. V is TRBV27 and J is TRBJ1-6, with a weak D call TRBD1 (6 bases). Germline CDR1 is MNHEY and CDR2 is SMNVEV (reference sequence). The CDR3 has 15 residues. Deletions cut 6 bases from V and 4 bases from J, with 13 bases between. CDR3 protein: CASSTDREYNSPLHF. CDR3 DNA: TGTGCCAGCAGCACGGACAGAGAATATAATTCACCCCTCCACTTT.

The chain has TRBV2 and TRBJ1-1; D gene unclear. Germline V gene sequence: CDR1 SNHLY, CDR2 FYNNEI. The V gene lost 2 bases and the J gene lost 3 bases, with 13 bases spanning the gap. CDR3 length equals 15 residues. The CDR3 spells CASSERQTRDTEAFF. CDR3 coding DNA: TGTGCCAGCAGTGAACGCCAGACTCGGGACACTGAAGCTTTCTTT. The entire variable domain, with the rest obtained from reference TRBV2 and TRBJ1-1, is as follows: EPEVTQTPSHQVTQMGQEVILRCVPISNHLYFYWYRQILGQKVEFLVSFYNNEISEKSEIFDDQFSVERPDGSNFTLKIRSTKLEDSAMYFCASSERQTRDTEAFFGQGTRLTVV.

The chain uses TRBV9 and TRBJ2-1; 9 nucleotides align to TRBD2. This CDR3 spans 15 amino acids. Germline V gene data show CDR1 as SGDLS and CDR2 as YYNGEE. Losses at the gene ends were 6 bases for V and 7 bases for J; bases not matched to a gene: 11. The CDR3 sequence: CASNRAGGPWNEQFF. CDR3 DNA sequence: TGTGCCAGCAACCGGGCGGGAGGGCCCTGGAATGAGCAGTTCTTC.

This chain links TRBV28 with TRBJ1-4, with unresolved D. Germline V CDR1 and CDR2: MDHEN, SYDVKM. The CDR3 consists of 16 residues. V lost 4 bases, J lost 4 bases, and 16 bases lay in between. For the CDR3, the DNA is TGTGCCAGCAGTTCCATCACGCCGCGATTTAATGAAAAACTGTTTTTT. Its translation: CASSSITPRFNEKLFF.

The rearrangement links TRBV19 to TRBJ1-5; 9 bases map to TRBD1. This CDR3 spans 17 amino acids. The V and J ends lost 1 base and 3 bases, in that order; junction bases with no gene match: 7. Germline CDR1 and CDR2: LNHDA and SQIVND (reference sequence). CDR3 sequence: CASSIGPGQGFNQPQHF. Written as DNA, the CDR3 is TGTGCCAGTAGTATAGGGCCGGGACAGGGATTCAATCAGCCCCAGCATTTT.

This clone came up a few times. V usage is TRBV6-5 and J usage is TRBJ1-1, with D uncertain. This CDR3 has 15 residues. Trimming left V 0 bases short and J 0 bases short, with 8 bases between. Germline values: CDR1 MNHEY, CDR2 SVGAGI. The CDR3 region is CASSYSTRMNTEAFF. As DNA, the CDR3 is TGTGCCAGCAGTTACTCGACCAGGATGAACACTGAAGCTTTCTTT.

The rearrangement joins TRBV6-5 to TRBJ1-1; the match to TRBD1 covers 9 bases. The V gene end was trimmed by 0 bases and the J gene end by 4 bases; junction bases not matched to a gene: 0. Germline V CDR1 and CDR2: MNHEY, SVGAGI. The length of the CDR3 is 14 residues. The CDR3 loop reads CASSYSDRGTEAFF. In DNA, the CDR3 is TGTGCCAGCAGTTACTCGGACAGGGGCACTGAAGCTTTCTTT.

The chain uses TRBV10-2 and TRBJ2-6; the D gene is possibly TRBD1 (6 bases). Between the trimmed V and J ends, which lost 3 bases and 1 base, there was a span of 10 bases. CDR3 size: 16 residues. CDR1 and CDR2 (germline): WSHSY, SAAADI. The CDR3 region has the DNA TGCGCCAGCAGTGACATACAGGGTTCTGGGGCCAACGTCCTGACTTTC. Encoded protein: CASSDIQGSGANVLTF.

The table lists this clone with a few counts. The gene calls are TRBV5-8 and TRBJ2-3, with 7 positions matching TRBD1. V shed 5 bases, J shed 3 bases, and the junction held 6 bases outside the gene matches. The CDR3 loop spans 14 amino acids. Germline CDR1 and CDR2: SGHTS and YDEGEE. This CDR3 reads CASRMGQMTDTQYF. CDR3 coding DNA: TGTGCCAGCAGAATGGGACAGATGACAGATACGCAGTATTTT.

The chain employs TRBV9 and TRBJ2-1; the match to TRBD2 covers 8 bases. The CDR3 covers 16 residues. V shed 0 bases, J shed 3 bases, and the junction held 5 bases outside the gene matches. Germline loops: CDR1 SGDLS, CDR2 YYNGEE. CDR3 region: CASSVDERGSYNEQFF. The DNA of the CDR3 is TGTGCCAGCAGCGTAGACGAGCGGGGGAGCTACAATGAGCAGTTCTTC. Supplemented by reference TRBV9 and TRBJ2-1, the full variable domain reads DSGVTQTPKHLITATGQRVTLRCSPRSGDLSVYWYQQSLDQGLQFLIQYYNGEERAKGNILERFSAQQFPDLHSELNLSSLELGDSALYFCASSVDERGSYNEQFFGPGTRLTVL.

The V and J genes are TRBV5-3 and TRBJ2-5; D uncertain. TRBV5-3 has ORF status, its function being uncertain. The CDR3 consists of 15 residues. Trimming cost V 6 bases and J 4 bases, with 19 bases left between them. The CDR3 region is CARIRHPRVLETQYF. CDR3 coding DNA: TGTGCCAGAATCCGTCACCCCCGGGTCCTAGAGACCCAGTACTTC.

The chain uses TRBV7-9 and TRBJ2-7; 7 bases agree with TRBD1. V dropped 4 bases and J dropped 6; count of bases not matched to a gene: 9. The CDR3 runs to 14 residues. Germline-derived CDR1 and CDR2 are SEHNR and FQNEAQ (reference sequence). DNA of the CDR3: TGTGCCAGCAGCTGGGGCCAGACAGGGCTCGAGCAGTACTTC. Translated, it gives CASSWGQTGLEQYF.

This chain connects TRBV2 to TRBJ1-2; 9 bases map to TRBD1. CDR1 SNHLY and CDR2 FYNNEI come from the germline V gene. Trimming took 6 bases from V and 8 from J; bases not matched to a gene: 10. The CDR3 has 14 amino acids. In DNA form, the CDR3 reads TGTGCCAGCAGCCCCGGACAGGGGAGTGCCGGCTACACCTTC. It is translated as CASSPGQGSAGYTF.

The CDR3: CASSLREGNTEAFF. The CDR3 DNA reads TGTGCCAGCAGCTTAAGGGAGGGGAACACTGAAGCTTTCTTT. The chain has TRBV7-2 and TRBJ1-1; D unresolved. This CDR3 contains 14 residues. The germline gives CDR1 SGHTA, CDR2 FQGNSA. V was shortened by 2 bases and J by 1 base, with 8 bases between the two germline ends.